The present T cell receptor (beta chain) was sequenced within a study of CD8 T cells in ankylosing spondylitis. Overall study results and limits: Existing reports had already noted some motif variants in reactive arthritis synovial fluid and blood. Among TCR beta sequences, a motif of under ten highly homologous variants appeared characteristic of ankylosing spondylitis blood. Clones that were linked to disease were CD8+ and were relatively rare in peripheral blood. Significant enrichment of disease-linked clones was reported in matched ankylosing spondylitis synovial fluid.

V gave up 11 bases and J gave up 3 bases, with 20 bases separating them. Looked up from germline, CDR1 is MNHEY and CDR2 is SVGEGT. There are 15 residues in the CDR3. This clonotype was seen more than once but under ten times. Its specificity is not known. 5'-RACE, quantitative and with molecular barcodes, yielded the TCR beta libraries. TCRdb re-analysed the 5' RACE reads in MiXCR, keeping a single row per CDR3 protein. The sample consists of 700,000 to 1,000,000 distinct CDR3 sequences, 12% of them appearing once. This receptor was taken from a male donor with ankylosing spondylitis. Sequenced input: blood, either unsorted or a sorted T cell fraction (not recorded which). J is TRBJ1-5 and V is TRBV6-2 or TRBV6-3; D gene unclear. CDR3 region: CASAGRGRINQPQHF. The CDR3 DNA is TGTGCCTCTGCGGGGAGAGGACGGATCAATCAGCCCCAGCATTTT.